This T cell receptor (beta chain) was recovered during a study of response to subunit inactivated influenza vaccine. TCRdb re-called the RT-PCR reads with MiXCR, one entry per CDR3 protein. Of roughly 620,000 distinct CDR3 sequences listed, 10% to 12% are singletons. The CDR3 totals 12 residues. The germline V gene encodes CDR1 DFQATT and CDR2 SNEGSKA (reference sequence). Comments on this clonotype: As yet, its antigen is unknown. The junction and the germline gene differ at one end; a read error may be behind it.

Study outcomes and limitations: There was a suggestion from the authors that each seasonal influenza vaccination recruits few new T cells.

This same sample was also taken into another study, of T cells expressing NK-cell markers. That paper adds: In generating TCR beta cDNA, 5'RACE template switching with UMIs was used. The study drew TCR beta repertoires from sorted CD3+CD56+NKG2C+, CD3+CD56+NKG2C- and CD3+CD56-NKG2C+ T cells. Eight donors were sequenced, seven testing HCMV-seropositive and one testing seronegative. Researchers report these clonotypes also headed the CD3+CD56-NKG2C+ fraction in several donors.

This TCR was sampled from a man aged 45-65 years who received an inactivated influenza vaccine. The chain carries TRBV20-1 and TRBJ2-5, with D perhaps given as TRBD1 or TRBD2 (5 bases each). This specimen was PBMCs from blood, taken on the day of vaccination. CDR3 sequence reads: CSGSGPQETQYF. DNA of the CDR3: TGTTCGGGGTCAGGGCCACAAGAGACCCAGTACTTC.